The 19 T cell receptor beta chains below all came from one sample that was sequenced in a study of blood T cell repertoires in COVID-19. TCRdb's table, derived via immunoSEQ multiplex PCR, lists solely in-frame clones and lacks some. Found here are over 450,000 clones, roughly nine tenths of them singletons; the top ten hold less than 9.5%. Sequenced: peripheral blood. The receptors come from a woman in her forties or fifties with COVID-19, enrolled during active disease.

The chain links TRBV27 to TRBJ2-2, with 7 bases lining up with TRBD1. This CDR3 is 17 amino acids long. The ends lost 4 bases at V and 1 base at J; junction bases unmatched: 9. The germline V gene has CDR1 MNHEY and CDR2 SMNVEV (reference sequence). CDR3 nucleotide sequence: TGTGCCAGCAGTTCAGTAATTTGGACAGGGAACACCGGGGAGCTGTTTTTT. Translation: CASSSVIWTGNTGELFF.

The V call is TRBV19, the J call TRBJ2-2, with D possibly TRBD1 on 5 matching bases. Looked up from germline, CDR1 is LNHDA and CDR2 is SQIVND (reference sequence). V dropped 3 bases and J dropped 6 bases, with 11 bases sitting between them. This CDR3 comprises 14 residues. CDR3 coding DNA: TGTGCCAGTAGTATGGTGGGGCGCGCCGGGGAGCTGTTTTTT. Residues: CASSMVGRAGELFF.

This clone has a handful of counts. CDR3 loop: CASSAGLDYGYTF. CDR3 DNA: TGTGCCAGCAGCGCGGGACTGGACTATGGCTACACCTTC. The rearrangement joins TRBV3-1 (or the pseudogene TRBV3-2) to TRBJ1-2; tentative D call: TRBD1 (5 bases). The CDR3 is made up of 13 amino acids. Looked up from germline, CDR1 is LGHDT and CDR2 is YNNKEL (reference sequence). Trimming left V 5 bases short and J 3 bases short, with 10 bases between.

The rearrangement joins TRBV19 to TRBJ1-3, with 9 bases aligning to TRBD1. This CDR3 has 17 residues. The V gene's germline CDR1 is LNHDA and CDR2 SQIVND (reference sequence). The V segment lost 3 bases and the J segment 8 bases; nucleotides outside the gene matches: 14. This CDR3 reads CASSIPGQGELVDTIYF. The CDR3 coding sequence is TGTGCCAGTAGTATTCCGGGACAGGGAGAGTTGGTCGACACCATATATTTT.

This chain links TRBV12-5 with TRBJ1-2; D remains unclear. V lost 0 bases and J 2 bases, leaving 16 bases between the germline ends. CDR3 size: 17 residues. CDR1 is LGHNT and CDR2 is FRNRAP in the germline V gene. This chain's CDR3 is CASGLVLGPERNYGYTF. The CDR3 coding sequence is TGTGCTAGTGGTTTGGTACTGGGCCCGGAACGAAACTATGGCTACACCTTC. The variable domain in full, completed from reference TRBV12-5 and TRBJ1-2, reads DARVTQTPRHKVTEMGQEVTMRCQPILGHNTVFWYRQTMMQGLELLAYFRNRAPLDDSGMPKDRFSAEMPDATLATLKIQPSEPRDSAVYFCASGLVLGPERNYGYTFGSGTRLTVV.

The table lists this clone with a count of one. The rearrangement uses TRBV19 and TRBJ1-1, with 9 bases lining up with TRBD1. The ends lost 4 bases at V and 6 bases at J; junction bases unmatched: 6. Germline V gene lookup returns CDR1 LNHDA and CDR2 SQIVND (reference sequence). The CDR3 length is 14 residues. CDR3 residues: CASSRDRDGSEAFF. Here the CDR3 DNA reads TGTGCCAGTAGTAGGGACAGGGATGGATCTGAAGCTTTCTTT. Filled out from reference TRBV19 and TRBJ1-1, the complete variable domain reads DGGITQSPKYLFRKEGQNVTLSCEQNLNHDAMYWYRQDPGQGLRLIYYSQIVNDFQKGDIAEGYSVSREKKESFPLTVTSAQKNPTAFYLCASSRDRDGSEAFFGQGTRLTVV.

The chain links TRBV10-2 to TRBJ1-1, with D perhaps TRBD1 (5 bases). CDR3 size: 14 residues. Per germline, CDR1 WSHSY and CDR2 SAAADI. Deletions cut 4 bases from V and 4 bases from J, with 13 bases between. The CDR3 spells CASSGYGGSTEAFF. The CDR3 DNA sequence: TGCGCCAGCAGTGGGTATGGGGGGAGCACTGAAGCTTTCTTT.

A few counts support this clone. V and J are TRBV6-5 and TRBJ1-5; TRBD1 matches at 9 bases. The junction had 7 bases not matched to a gene; V was cut back by 6 bases and J by 4 bases. In germline, CDR1 is MNHEY, CDR2 SVGAGI. The CDR3 contains 15 residues. The DNA for the CDR3 is TGTGCCAGCAGCCGAGAGGGGACAGGGAATCAGCCCCAGCATTTT. Translated: CASSREGTGNQPQHF.

This chain uses TRBV10-2 with TRBJ1-1, with D maybe TRBD1 (5 bases). The germline CDR1 and CDR2 sequences are WSHSY and SAAADI. V lost 8 bases, J lost 4 bases, and 14 bases lay in between. The CDR3 has 13 residues. CDR3 DNA: TGCGCCAGCTTCGGGTGGGGGGGCACTGAAGCTTTCTTT. This codes for CASFGWGGTEAFF.

This clone occurred a few times. Other DNA sequences of this sample code for an identical CDR3. The J gene is TRBJ2-2, the V gene TRBV2; 13 positions agree with TRBD2. The ends lost 5 bases at V and 4 bases at J; junction bases unmatched: 13. This CDR3 region has 19 residues. Germline CDR1 is SNHLY and CDR2 is FYNNEI. The CDR3 region has the DNA TGTGCCAGCAGTTACGGGAGACTAGCGGGGGGTCGAGGCACCGGGGAGCTGTTTTTT. Its translation: CASSYGRLAGGRGTGELFF.

The chain is built from TRBV7-9 and TRBJ1-1, with D uncertain. The CDR3 loop spans 12 amino acids. V lost 6 bases and J lost 8, with 13 bases in between. Germline values: CDR1 SEHNR, CDR2 FQNEAQ (reference sequence). CDR3 sequence reads: CASREASWEAFF. The CDR3 DNA reads TGTGCCAGCAGGGAGGCGAGTTGGGAAGCTTTCTTT.

V usage is TRBV3-1 (or the pseudogene TRBV3-2) and J usage is TRBJ2-7; 9 bases fit TRBD2. The CDR3 has 15 residues. Germline assignment: CDR1 LGHDT and CDR2 YNNKEL (reference sequence). V dropped 1 base and J dropped 0; count of bases not matched to a gene: 1. CDR3 sequence (DNA): TGTGCCAGCAGCCAAGGACTAGCGGACTCCTACGAGCAGTACTTC. It codes for CASSQGLADSYEQYF.

The gene calls are TRBV19 and TRBJ1-6; possible D gene TRBD1, 6 bases. Germline V gives CDR1 LNHDA, CDR2 SQIVND (reference sequence). The CDR3 loop spans 15 amino acids. Deletions cut 6 bases from V and 7 bases from J, with 16 bases between. CDR3 loop: CASSLRGRQNSPLHF. CDR3 nucleotides: TGTGCCAGTAGCCTCAGGGGCCGCCAGAATTCACCCCTCCACTTT. The complete variable domain, with remaining parts taken from reference TRBV19 and TRBJ1-6, reads DGGITQSPKYLFRKEGQNVTLSCEQNLNHDAMYWYRQDPGQGLRLIYYSQIVNDFQKGDIAEGYSVSREKKESFPLTVTSAQKNPTAFYLCASSLRGRQNSPLHFGNGTRLTVT.

This chain connects TRBV29-1 to TRBJ2-4; 7 bases line up with TRBD1. This CDR3 has 14 residues. In germline, CDR1 is SQVTM, CDR2 ANQGSEA. Trimming took 4 bases from V and 4 from J; bases not matched to a gene: 7. The CDR3 here is CSVAPTGLKNIQYF. The CDR3 DNA reads as TGCAGCGTTGCCCCGACAGGGTTGAAAAACATTCAGTACTTC.

This clone appeared many times. The chain employs TRBV10-1 and TRBJ2-3, with no clear D. Germline V CDR1 and CDR2: WNHNN, SYGVQD (reference sequence). The CDR3 runs 14 residues. Trimming cost V 3 bases and J 3 bases, with 10 bases left between them. CDR3 loop: CASSENPTTDTQYF. In DNA form, the CDR3 reads TGCGCCAGCAGTGAAAACCCGACAACAGATACGCAGTATTTT.

There are many counts of this clone. The rearrangement joins TRBV29-1 to TRBJ1-2; the D is unclear. This CDR3 contains 12 residues. V was cut by 4 bases and J by 6 bases, with 12 bases left in between. Germline assignment: CDR1 SQVTM and CDR2 ANQGSEA. The CDR3: CSVAGLRDGYTF. DNA for the CDR3: TGCAGCGTTGCCGGCCTCCGGGATGGCTACACCTTC.

The genes are TRBV11-3 and TRBJ2-1; the D gene is possibly TRBD2 (6 bases). Germline V gene sequence: CDR1 SGHNT, CDR2 YENEEA. This CDR3 region has 14 residues. Trimming stripped 1 base from V and 10 bases from J, with 14 bases between. Here the CDR3 DNA reads TGTGCCAGCAGCTTAGTTGGAGGGTCAAGGGAGCAGTTCTTC. It is translated as CASSLVGGSREQFF.

V usage is TRBV5-4 and J usage is TRBJ2-1; TRBD2 matches at 8 bases. Germline V gene lookup returns CDR1 SGHNT and CDR2 YYREEE (reference sequence). V was clipped by 6 bases and J by 4 bases; unmatched bases: 12. The CDR3 runs to 16 residues. Written as DNA, the CDR3 is TGTGCCAGCACCAAGCCCGGCGGGGGGATTTACAATGAGCAGTTCTTC. This gives the protein CASTKPGGGIYNEQFF. Looking up the rest from reference TRBV5-4 and TRBJ2-1 gives the full variable domain: ETGVTQSPTHLIKTRGQQVTLRCSSQSGHNTVSWYQQALGQGPQFIFQYYREEENGRGNFPPRFSGLQFPNYSSELNVNALELDDSALYLCASTKPGGGIYNEQFFGPGTRLTVL.

The chain carries TRBV4-2 and TRBJ2-1, with no clear D. Trimming pared 0 bases from V and 3 bases from J, leaving 12 bases between. The V gene's germline CDR1 is LGHNA and CDR2 YNFKEQ. This CDR3 has 16 residues. The CDR3 spells CASSQDLSDVYNEQFF. The DNA of the CDR3 is TGTGCCAGCAGCCAAGATTTAAGCGACGTCTACAATGAGCAGTTCTTC.